This entry lists 7 T cell receptor beta chains sequenced from one sample in a study of blood T cell repertoires in COVID-19. Profiled with immunoSEQ multiplex PCR; TCRdb holds only in-frame clones, not every one. The sample lists about 200,000 clones; 70% to 90% were seen once. The source material was peripheral blood. The receptors come from a man in his fifties or sixties with COVID-19, enrolled during active disease.

The chain recombines TRBV30 with TRBJ2-3; 15 nucleotides align to TRBD2. From germline, CDR1 is GTSNPN and CDR2 SVGIG (reference sequence). The CDR3 is 17 residues long. V shed 5 bases and J 5 bases; nucleotides not matched to a gene: 11. CDR3 sequence (DNA): TGTGCCTGGTCCCTCGGACTAGCGGGAGGGCCGGGAGATACGCAGTATTTT. This encodes CAWSLGLAGGPGDTQYF.

V usage is TRBV15 and J usage is TRBJ2-7; TRBD1 matches 9 bases. The ends lost 6 bases at V and 7 bases at J; junction bases unmatched: 13. This CDR3 has 15 amino acids. CDR1 LNHNV and CDR2 YYDKDF come from the germline V gene (reference sequence). CDR3 sequence: CATRSGDRVFGEQYF. The CDR3 DNA is TGTGCCACCAGGTCCGGGGACAGGGTCTTCGGAGAGCAGTACTTC.

This clone appeared many times. The rearrangement joins TRBV6-5 to TRBJ1-5; 8 bases are shared with TRBD1. The CDR3 extends over 12 amino acids. Losses at the gene ends were 8 bases for V and 10 bases for J; bases not matched to a gene: 7. In germline, CDR1 is MNHEY, CDR2 SVGAGI. CDR3 in amino acids: CASGQGQRPQHF. In DNA, the CDR3 is TGTGCCAGCGGACAGGGCCAGCGACCCCAGCATTTT.

The rearrangement links TRBV19 to TRBJ2-7; no definite D call. From germline, CDR1 is LNHDA and CDR2 SQIVND (reference sequence). V lost 3 bases to trimming and J lost 0 bases, with 9 bases between them. CDR3 size: 14 residues. The CDR3 DNA reads TGTGCCAGTAGTATTCGACGGAGCTCCTACGAGCAGTACTTC. It translates to CASSIRRSSYEQYF.

This clone occurred once. The chain recombines TRBV6-1 with TRBJ1-2; D unclear. The V gene's germline CDR1 is MNHNS and CDR2 SASEGT. Trimming pared 1 base from V and 1 base from J, leaving 10 bases between. There are 15 residues in the CDR3. CDR3 in amino acids: CASSEVGEFNYGYTF. In DNA, the CDR3 is TGTGCCAGCAGTGAAGTTGGGGAGTTTAACTATGGCTACACCTTC.

The V gene is TRBV7-9, the J gene TRBJ2-5, with a tentative D call TRBD1 (6 bases). The germline V gene encodes CDR1 SEHNR and CDR2 FQNEAQ (reference sequence). Deletions cut 2 bases from V and 4 bases from J, with 14 bases between. The CDR3 has 15 residues. Here the CDR3 reads CASSLLSQGRETQYF. In DNA, the CDR3 is TGTGCCAGCAGCTTACTCTCCCAGGGGAGAGAGACCCAGTACTTC.

This clone has a handful of counts. The rearrangement links TRBV6-2 or TRBV6-3 to TRBJ1-1, with 8 bases fitting TRBD1. Germline V gives CDR1 MNHEY, CDR2 SVGEGT. This CDR3 contains 14 residues. With 3 bases clipped from V and 5 bases from J, the junction kept 5 bases outside the gene matches. The CDR3 DNA reads TGTGCCAGCAGTTATGGGACAGGTGGGACTGAAGCTTTCTTT. Protein: CASSYGTGGTEAFF.